This TCR beta chain was sequenced during a study of post-analysis software for immune sequencing data. Prepared libraries of TCR beta cDNA carried unique molecular identifiers. TCRdb analysed the PCR reads with MiXCR anew, one entry per CDR3 protein. Of about 160,000 distinct CDR3 sequences listed, approximately 35% were seen once; the top ten hold around 30%. This clonotype was seen a handful of times. Its antigen is still unknown. Study outcomes and limitations: About 5 TRBV segments were more frequent in patients than controls; TRBV5-6, TRBV5-1 and TRBV20-1 belonged to this group.

Germline V gene lookup returns CDR1 ENHRY and CDR2 SYGVKD. The CDR3 spans 17 residues. The junction had 5 bases not matched to a gene; V was cut back by 4 bases and J by 4 bases. The sequence came from a girl between 5 and 17 years old with multiple sclerosis. The source material was blood, sampled after autologous hematopoietic stem cell transplantation. The chain is built from TRBV10-3 and TRBJ2-2; 14 nucleotides match TRBD2. The CDR3 DNA reads TGTGCCATCAGTGGGGGACTAGCGGGAGTCGGCACCGGGGAGCTGTTTTTT. Its translation: CAISGGLAGVGTGELFF.